This T cell receptor (beta chain) was retrieved from a study of early T cells in non-severe SARS-CoV-2 infection. This clonotype was seen only a few times. From the 5' RACE reads, TCRdb called clonotypes with MiXCR, one entry per CDR3 protein. The repertoire holds 85,000 to 100,000 distinct CDR3 sequences, with approximately 10% as singletons. The material sequenced was whole blood. This sequence originates from an adult who was a healthcare worker with PCR-confirmed SARS-CoV-2 infection or an uninfected control (not recorded which).

CDR3 amino acids: CASSPQDSDYGYTF. In nucleotides, the CDR3 is TGTGCCAGCTCACCACAGGACAGCGACTATGGCTACACCTTC. This chain uses TRBV18 with TRBJ1-2, with D possibly being TRBD1 (6 bases). Germline V gene data show CDR1 as KGHSH and CDR2 as LQKENI. The CDR3 has 14 amino acids. V lost 1 base and J lost 3, with 9 bases in between.